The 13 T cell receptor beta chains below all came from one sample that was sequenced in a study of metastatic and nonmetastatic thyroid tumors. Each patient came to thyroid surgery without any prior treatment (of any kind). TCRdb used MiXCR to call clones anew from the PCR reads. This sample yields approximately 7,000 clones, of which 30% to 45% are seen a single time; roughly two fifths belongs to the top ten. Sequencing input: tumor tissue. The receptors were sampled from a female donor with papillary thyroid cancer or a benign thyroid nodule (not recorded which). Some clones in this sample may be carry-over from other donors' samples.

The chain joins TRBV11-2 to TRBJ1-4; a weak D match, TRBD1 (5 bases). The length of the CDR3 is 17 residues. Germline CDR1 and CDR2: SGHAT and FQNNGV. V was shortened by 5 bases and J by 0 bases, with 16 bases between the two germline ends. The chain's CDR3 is CASSESGLKATNEKLFF. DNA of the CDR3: TGTGCCAGCAGCGAGTCGGGACTCAAAGCAACTAATGAAAAACTGTTTTTT.

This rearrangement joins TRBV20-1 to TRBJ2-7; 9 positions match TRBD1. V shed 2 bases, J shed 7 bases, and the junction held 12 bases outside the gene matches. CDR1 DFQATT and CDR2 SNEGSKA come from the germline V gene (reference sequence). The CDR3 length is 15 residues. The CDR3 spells CSARRVGQGSREQYF. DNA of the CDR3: TGCAGTGCTAGAAGGGTTGGACAGGGGAGCAGAGAGCAGTACTTC.

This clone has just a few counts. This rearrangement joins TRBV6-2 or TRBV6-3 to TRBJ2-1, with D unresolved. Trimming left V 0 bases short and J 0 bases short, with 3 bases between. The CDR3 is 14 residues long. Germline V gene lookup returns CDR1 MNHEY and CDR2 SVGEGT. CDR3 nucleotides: TGTGCCAGCAGTTACTCTGGCTCCTACAATGAGCAGTTCTTC. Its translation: CASSYSGSYNEQFF.

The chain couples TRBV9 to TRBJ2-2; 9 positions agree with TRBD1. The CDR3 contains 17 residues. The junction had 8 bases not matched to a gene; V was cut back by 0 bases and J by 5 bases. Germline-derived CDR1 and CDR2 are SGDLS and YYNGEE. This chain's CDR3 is CASSVAPGQGETGELFF. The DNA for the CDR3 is TGTGCCAGCAGCGTAGCCCCGGGACAGGGAGAGACCGGGGAGCTGTTTTTT.

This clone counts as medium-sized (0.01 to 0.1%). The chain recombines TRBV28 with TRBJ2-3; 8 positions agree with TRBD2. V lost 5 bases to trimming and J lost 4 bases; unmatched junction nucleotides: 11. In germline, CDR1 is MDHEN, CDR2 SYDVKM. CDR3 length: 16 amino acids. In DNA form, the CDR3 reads TGTGCCAGCAGTACTATAGCGGGAAGCGAGGCAGATACGCAGTATTTT. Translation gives CASSTIAGSEADTQYF.

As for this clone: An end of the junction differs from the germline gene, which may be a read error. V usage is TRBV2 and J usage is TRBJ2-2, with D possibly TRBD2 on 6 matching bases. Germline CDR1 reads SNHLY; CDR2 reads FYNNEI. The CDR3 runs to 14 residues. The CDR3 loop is CASSGRENTVELFF. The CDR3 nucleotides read TGTGCCAGCAGTGGTCGGGAGAACACCGTGGAGCTGTTTTTT.

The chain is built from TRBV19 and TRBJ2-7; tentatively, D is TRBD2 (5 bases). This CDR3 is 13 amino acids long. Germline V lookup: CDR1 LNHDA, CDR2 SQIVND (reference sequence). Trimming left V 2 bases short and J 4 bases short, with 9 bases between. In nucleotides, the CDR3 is TGTGCCAGTAGTATAAGCCCGGGGTACGAGCAGTACTTC. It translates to CASSISPGYEQYF.

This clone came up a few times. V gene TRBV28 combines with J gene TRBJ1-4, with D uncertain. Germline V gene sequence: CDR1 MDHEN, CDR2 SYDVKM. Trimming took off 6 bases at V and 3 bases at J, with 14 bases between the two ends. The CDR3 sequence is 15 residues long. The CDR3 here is CASSHLTNPNEKLFF. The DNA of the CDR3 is TGTGCCAGCAGCCACCTGACAAATCCTAATGAAAAACTGTTTTTT. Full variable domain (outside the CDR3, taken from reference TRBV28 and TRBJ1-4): DVKVTQSSRYLVKRTGEKVFLECVQDMDHENMFWYRQDPGLGLRLIYFSYDVKMKEKGDIPEGYSVSREKKERFSLILESASTNQTSMYLCASSHLTNPNEKLFFGSGTQLSVL.

This chain's CDR3 is CASSLEQGVGYGYTF. The CDR3 DNA is TGTGCCAGCAGTTTGGAGCAGGGAGTAGGCTATGGCTACACCTTC. V and J are TRBV12-3 or TRBV12-4 and TRBJ1-2; possible D gene TRBD1, 5 bases. The CDR3 consists of 15 residues. V dropped 3 bases and J dropped 4 bases, with 15 bases sitting between them.

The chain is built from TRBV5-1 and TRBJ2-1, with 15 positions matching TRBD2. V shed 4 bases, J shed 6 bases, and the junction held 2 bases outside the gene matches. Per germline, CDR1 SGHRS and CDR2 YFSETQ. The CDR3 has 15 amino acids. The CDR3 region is CASSRTSGRANEQFF. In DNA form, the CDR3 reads TGCGCCAGCAGCCGGACTAGCGGGAGGGCCAATGAGCAGTTCTTC.

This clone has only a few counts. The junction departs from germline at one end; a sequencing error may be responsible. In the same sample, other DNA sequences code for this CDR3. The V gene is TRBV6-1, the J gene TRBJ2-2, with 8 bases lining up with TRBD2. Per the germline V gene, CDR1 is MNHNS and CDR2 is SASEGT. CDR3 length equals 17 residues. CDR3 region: CASSTRTSGANTGELFF. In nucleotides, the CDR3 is TGTGCCAGCAGTACCCGTACTAGCGGAGCGAACACGGGGGAGCTGTTTTTT.

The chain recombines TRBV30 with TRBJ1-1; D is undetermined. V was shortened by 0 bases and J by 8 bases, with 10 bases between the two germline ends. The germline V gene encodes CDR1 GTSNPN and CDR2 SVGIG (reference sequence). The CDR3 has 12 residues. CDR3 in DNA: TGTGCCTGGAGTGTTATCGAACCCGAAGCTTTCTTT. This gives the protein CAWSVIEPEAFF.

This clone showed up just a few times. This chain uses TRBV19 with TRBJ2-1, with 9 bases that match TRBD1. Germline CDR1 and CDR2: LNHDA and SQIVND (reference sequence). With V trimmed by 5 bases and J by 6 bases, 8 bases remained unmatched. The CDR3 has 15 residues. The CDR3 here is CASSLRRDRANEQFF. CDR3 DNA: TGTGCCAGTAGTTTGCGCCGGGACAGGGCCAATGAGCAGTTCTTC.